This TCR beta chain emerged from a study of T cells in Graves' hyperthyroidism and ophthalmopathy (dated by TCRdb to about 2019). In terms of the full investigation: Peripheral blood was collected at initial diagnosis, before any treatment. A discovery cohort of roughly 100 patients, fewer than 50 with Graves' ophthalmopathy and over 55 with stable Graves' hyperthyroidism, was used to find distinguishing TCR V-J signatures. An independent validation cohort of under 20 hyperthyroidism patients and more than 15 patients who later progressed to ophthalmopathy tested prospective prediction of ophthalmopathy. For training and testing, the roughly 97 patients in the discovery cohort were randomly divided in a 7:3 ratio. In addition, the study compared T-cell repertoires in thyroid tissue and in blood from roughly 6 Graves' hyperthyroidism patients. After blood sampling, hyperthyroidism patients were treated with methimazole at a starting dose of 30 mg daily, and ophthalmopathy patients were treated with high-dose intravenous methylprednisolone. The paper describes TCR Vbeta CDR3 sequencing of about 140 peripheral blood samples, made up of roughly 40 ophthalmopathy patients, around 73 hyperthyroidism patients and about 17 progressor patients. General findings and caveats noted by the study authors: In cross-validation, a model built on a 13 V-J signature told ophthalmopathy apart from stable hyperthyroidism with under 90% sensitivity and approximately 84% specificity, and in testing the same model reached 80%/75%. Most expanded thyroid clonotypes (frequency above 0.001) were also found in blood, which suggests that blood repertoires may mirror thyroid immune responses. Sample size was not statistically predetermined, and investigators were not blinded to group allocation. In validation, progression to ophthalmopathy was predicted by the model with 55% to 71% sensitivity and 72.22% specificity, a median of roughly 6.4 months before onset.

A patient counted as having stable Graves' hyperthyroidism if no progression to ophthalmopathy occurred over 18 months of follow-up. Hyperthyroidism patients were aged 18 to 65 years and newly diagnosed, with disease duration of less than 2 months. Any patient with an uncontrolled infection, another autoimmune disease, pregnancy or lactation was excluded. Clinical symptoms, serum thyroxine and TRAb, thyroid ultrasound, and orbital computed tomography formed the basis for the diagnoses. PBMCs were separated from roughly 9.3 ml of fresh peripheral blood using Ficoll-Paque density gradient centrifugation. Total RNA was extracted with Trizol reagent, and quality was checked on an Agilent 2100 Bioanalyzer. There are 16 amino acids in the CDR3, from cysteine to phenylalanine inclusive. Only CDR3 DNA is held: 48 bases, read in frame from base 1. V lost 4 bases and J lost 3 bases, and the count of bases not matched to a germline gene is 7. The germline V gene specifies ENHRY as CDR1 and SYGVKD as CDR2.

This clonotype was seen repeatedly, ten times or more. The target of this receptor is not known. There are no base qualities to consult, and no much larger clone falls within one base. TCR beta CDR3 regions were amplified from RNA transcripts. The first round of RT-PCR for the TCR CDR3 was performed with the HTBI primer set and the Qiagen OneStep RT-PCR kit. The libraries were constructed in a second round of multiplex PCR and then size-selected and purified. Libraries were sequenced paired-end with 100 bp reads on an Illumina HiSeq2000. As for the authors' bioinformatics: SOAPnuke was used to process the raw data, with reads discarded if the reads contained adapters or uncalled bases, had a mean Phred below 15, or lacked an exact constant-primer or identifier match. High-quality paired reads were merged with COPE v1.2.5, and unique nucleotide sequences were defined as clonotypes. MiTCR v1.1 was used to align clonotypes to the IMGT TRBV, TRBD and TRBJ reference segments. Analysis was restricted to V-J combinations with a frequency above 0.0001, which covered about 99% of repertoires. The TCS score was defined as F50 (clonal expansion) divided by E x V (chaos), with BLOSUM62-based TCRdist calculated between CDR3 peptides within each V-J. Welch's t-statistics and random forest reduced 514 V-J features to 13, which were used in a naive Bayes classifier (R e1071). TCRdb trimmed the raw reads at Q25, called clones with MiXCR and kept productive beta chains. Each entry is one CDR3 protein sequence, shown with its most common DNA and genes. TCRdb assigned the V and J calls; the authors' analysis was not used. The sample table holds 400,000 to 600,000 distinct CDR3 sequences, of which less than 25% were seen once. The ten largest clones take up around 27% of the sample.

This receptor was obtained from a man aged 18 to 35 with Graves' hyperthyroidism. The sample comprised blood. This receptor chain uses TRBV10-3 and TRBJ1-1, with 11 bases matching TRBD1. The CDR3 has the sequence CAISAQPGQGDTEAFF. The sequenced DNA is TGTGCCATCAGTGCGCAACCGGGACAGGGGGACACTGAAGCTTTCTTT.